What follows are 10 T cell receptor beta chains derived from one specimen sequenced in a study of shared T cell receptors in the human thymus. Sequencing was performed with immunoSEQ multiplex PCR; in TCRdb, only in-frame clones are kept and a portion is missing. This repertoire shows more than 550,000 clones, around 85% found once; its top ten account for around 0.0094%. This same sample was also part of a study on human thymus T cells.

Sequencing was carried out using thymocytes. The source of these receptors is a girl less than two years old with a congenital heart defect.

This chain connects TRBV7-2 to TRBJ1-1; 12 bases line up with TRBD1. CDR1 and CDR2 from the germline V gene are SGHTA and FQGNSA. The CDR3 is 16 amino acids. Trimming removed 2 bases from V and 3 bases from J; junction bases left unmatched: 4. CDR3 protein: CASSLRGQGAYTEAFF. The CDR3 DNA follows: TGTGCCAGCAGCTTACGGGGACAGGGGGCCTACACTGAAGCTTTCTTT.

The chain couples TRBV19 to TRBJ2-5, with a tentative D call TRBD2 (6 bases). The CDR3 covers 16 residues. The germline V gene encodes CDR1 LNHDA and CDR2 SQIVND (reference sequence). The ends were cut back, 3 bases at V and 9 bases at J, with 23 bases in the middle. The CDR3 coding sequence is TGTGCCAGTAGTATGGGGGTGAGCGTGGCGGGATGGGCCCAGTACTTC. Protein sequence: CASSMGVSVAGWAQYF.

The CDR3 DNA reads TGTGCCACAGCCTACGGGGACACCACAGATACGCAGTATTTT. Encoded protein: CATAYGDTTDTQYF. The V call is TRBV5-6, the J call TRBJ2-3; D perhaps matches TRBD1 (6 bases). The CDR3 is made up of 14 amino acids. Looked up from germline, CDR1 is SGHDT and CDR2 is YYEEEE. Trimming shortened V by 9 bases and J by 2 bases, and 16 bases separated the two germline ends.

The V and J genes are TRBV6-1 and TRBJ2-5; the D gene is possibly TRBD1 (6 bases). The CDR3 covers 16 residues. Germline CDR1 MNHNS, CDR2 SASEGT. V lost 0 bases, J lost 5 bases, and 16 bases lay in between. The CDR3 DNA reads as TGTGCCAGCAGTGAAGCCGGACAGAGGACCGATGAGACCCAGTACTTC. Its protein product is CASSEAGQRTDETQYF.

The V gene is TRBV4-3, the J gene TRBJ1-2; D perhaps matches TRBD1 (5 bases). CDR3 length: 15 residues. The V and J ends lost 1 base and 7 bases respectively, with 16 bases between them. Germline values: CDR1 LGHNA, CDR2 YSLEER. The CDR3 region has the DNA TGCGCCAGCAGCCAAGGCCCAGGGTCGGTCTCTGGCTACACCTTC. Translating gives CASSQGPGSVSGYTF.

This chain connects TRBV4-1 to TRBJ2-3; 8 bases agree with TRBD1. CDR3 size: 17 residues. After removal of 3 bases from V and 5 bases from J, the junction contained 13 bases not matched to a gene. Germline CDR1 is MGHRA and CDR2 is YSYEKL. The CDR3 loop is CASSQWSLDREIDTQYF. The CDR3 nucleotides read TGCGCCAGCAGCCAGTGGAGTTTGGACAGGGAAATAGATACGCAGTATTTT.

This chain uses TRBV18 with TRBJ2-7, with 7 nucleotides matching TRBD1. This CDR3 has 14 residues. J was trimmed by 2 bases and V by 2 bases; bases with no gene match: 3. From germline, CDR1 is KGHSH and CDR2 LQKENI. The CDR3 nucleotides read TGTGCCAGCTCACCAATCGACAGGGCCTACGAGCAGTACTTC. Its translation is CASSPIDRAYEQYF.

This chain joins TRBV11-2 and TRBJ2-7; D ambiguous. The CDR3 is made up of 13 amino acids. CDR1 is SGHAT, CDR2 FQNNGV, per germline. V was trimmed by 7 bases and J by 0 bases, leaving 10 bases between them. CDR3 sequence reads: CASKIRSSYEQYF. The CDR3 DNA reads TGTGCCAGCAAAATAAGGAGCTCCTACGAGCAGTACTTC. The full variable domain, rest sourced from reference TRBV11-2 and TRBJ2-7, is EAGVAQSPRYKIIEKRQSVAFWCNPISGHATLYWYQQILGQGPKLLIQFQNNGVVDDSQLPKDRFSAERLKGVDSTLKIQPAKLEDSAVYLCASKIRSSYEQYFGPGTRLTVT.

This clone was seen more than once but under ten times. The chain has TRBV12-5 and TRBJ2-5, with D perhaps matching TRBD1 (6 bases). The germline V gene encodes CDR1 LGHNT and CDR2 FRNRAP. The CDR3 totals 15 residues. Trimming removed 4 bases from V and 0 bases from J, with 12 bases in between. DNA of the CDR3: TGTGCTAGTGGTTGGGGGCGAGGTGACCAAGAGACCCAGTACTTC. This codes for CASGWGRGDQETQYF.

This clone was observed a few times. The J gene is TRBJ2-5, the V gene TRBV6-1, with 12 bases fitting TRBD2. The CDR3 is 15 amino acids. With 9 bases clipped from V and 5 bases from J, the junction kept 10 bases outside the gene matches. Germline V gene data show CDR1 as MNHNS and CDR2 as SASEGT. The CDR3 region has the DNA TGTGCCAGTCCGCAGGGACTAGCGGGCGGGGAGACCCAGTACTTC. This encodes CASPQGLAGGETQYF.